A single sample is the source of the 5 T cell receptor beta chains below, sequenced in a study of blood T cells in healthy people across ages. The authors ran a second PCR of roughly 6 to 12 cycles using a sample-barcoded 5' primer and a J-beta primer mix. TCRdb re-derived calls from the 5' RACE reads in MiXCR, one entry per CDR3 protein. The repertoire holds roughly 1,500,000 distinct CDR3 sequences, 30% to 35% seen once, with roughly 12% in the top ten. Sequences were obtained from blood. These receptors originate from a woman aged 25 to 39 in good health.

The rearrangement links TRBV5-1 to TRBJ2-5; 9 nucleotides agree with TRBD2. The CDR3 sequence is 15 residues long. The germline V gene encodes CDR1 SGHRS and CDR2 YFSETQ. V gave up 6 bases and J gave up 4 bases; unmatched junction bases: 10. Here the CDR3 DNA reads TGCGCCAGCAACCCGGCGGGGGGGCCGCGAGAGACCCAGTACTTC. This translates into CASNPAGGPRETQYF.

This clonotype was picked up many times. This rearrangement joins TRBV5-1 to TRBJ2-1; possible D gene TRBD2, 6 bases. The CDR3 has 15 residues. Germline loops: CDR1 SGHRS, CDR2 YFSETQ. V lost 5 bases and J 0 bases, leaving 12 bases between the germline ends. The CDR3 sequence is CASRSSGSSYNEQFF. The CDR3 bases are TGCGCCAGCAGAAGTAGCGGCAGCTCCTACAATGAGCAGTTCTTC.

This clonotype came up once. The chain carries TRBV6-1 and TRBJ2-1, with D tentatively TRBD2 (6 bases). The germline V gene encodes CDR1 MNHNS and CDR2 SASEGT. The length of the CDR3 is 15 residues. Trimming left V 8 bases short and J 8 bases short, with 22 bases between. CDR3 amino acids: CASWIGASGAYEQFF. The CDR3 DNA follows: TGTGCCAGCTGGATCGGGGCTTCGGGAGCGTATGAGCAGTTCTTC.

The gene calls are TRBV27 and TRBJ1-2; 7 bases are shared with TRBD1. V dropped 3 bases and J dropped 3; count of bases not matched to a gene: 10. Germline V lookup: CDR1 MNHEY, CDR2 SMNVEV (reference sequence). The CDR3 runs 16 residues. The CDR3 loop reads CASSFASGTGDYGYTF. The CDR3 DNA reads as TGTGCCAGCAGTTTCGCTTCTGGCACAGGGGACTATGGCTACACCTTC.

The rearrangement joins TRBV9 to TRBJ2-6; D unclear. V was pared by 3 bases and J by 1 base, with 8 bases between. This CDR3 has 15 residues. CDR1 SGDLS and CDR2 YYNGEE come from the germline V gene. This CDR3 reads CASSAGRSGANVLTF. CDR3 bases: TGTGCCAGCAGCGCCGGAAGGTCTGGGGCCAACGTCCTGACTTTC.